This T cell receptor beta chain was captured by sequencing in a study of blood T cells in healthy people across ages. Whole-study results and caveats: It was the long-lived donors that had more naive CD4+ cells and higher diversity than aged donors.

This CDR3 region has 16 residues. Per germline, CDR1 LGHDT and CDR2 YNNKEL (reference sequence). Deletions cut 0 bases from V and 5 bases from J, with 14 bases between. Primers used in a second PCR of roughly 6 to 12 cycles were a sample-barcoded 5' primer and a J-beta primer mix. TCRdb re-called the 5' RACE reads through MiXCR, storing one row per CDR3 protein. The data hold some 320,000 distinct CDR3 sequences, with around 27% observed a single time. This clonotype was detected a few times. The antigen is not known. The sequence was collected from a woman in her 70s in good health. J is TRBJ2-4 and V is TRBV3-1; TRBD2 is a possible D gene (5 bases). Sequencing input: blood. For the CDR3, the DNA is TGTGCCAGCAGCCAAGAGCGTCGCGCGGGCCAAAACATTCAGTACTTC. Its translation is CASSQERRAGQNIQYF.